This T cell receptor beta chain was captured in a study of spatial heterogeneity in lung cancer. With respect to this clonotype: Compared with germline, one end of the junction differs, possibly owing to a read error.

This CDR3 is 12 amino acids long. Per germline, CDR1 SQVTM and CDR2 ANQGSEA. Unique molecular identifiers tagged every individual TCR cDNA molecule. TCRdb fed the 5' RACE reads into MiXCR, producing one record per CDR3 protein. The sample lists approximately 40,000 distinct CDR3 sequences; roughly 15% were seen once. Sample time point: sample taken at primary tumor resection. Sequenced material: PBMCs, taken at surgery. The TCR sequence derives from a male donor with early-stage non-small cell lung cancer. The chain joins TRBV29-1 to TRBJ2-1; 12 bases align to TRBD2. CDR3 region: CSVGASGRERFF. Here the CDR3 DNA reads TGCAGCGTTGGGGCTAGCGGGAGGGAGCGGTTCTTC.